This T cell receptor beta chain is from a study of blood T cell repertoires in COVID-19. The table lists this clone with a count of one. This CDR3 region has 14 residues. After removal of 6 bases from V and 8 bases from J, the junction contained 10 bases not matched to a gene. From germline, CDR1 is MDHEN and CDR2 SYDVKM. The authors' processing: Estimation of nucleated cell counts relied on the amplification of reference gene primers. Generated by immunoSEQ multiplex PCR, the TCRdb table keeps only in-frame clones and is missing some. Clone size and V and J calls were adopted from that table, with D and trimming inferred from the DNA. Of roughly 130,000 clones in the sample, roughly 85% were seen once.

The sequenced sample was peripheral blood. This chain connects TRBV28 to TRBJ1-3; 7 nucleotides line up with TRBD1. The sequence was collected from a man aged 55 to 70 with acute or convalescent COVID-19. The CDR3 spells CASRSAGTADTIYF. CDR3 DNA: TGTGCCAGCAGATCGGCCGGGACAGCGGACACCATATATTTT.